A single sample gave rise to the 13 T cell receptor beta chains below, sequenced in a study of T cell repertoires in cytomegalovirus infection. TCRdb called the reads again in MiXCR, with one record for every CDR3 protein. This table holds fewer than 950,000 distinct CDR3 sequences, about 30% found once. No antigen is known for these receptors. The specimen comprised cultured CD8+ T cells from PBMCs, sampled from culture after CMV antigen stimulation. Receptors originate from a human donor in good health (CMV status not recorded). Some clones in this sample may be carry-over from other donors' samples.

The chain links TRBV2 to TRBJ1-1; perhaps TRBD1 as D (5 bases). The V gene's germline CDR1 is SNHLY and CDR2 FYNNEI. The V and J ends lost 6 bases and 6 bases respectively, with 14 bases between them. The CDR3 has 13 amino acids. The CDR3 loop reads CASRGEGRPEAFF. CDR3 in DNA: TGTGCCAGCAGGGGAGAGGGGCGGCCTGAAGCTTTCTTT. Complete variable domain (other parts from reference TRBV2 and TRBJ1-1): EPEVTQTPSHQVTQMGQEVILRCVPISNHLYFYWYRQILGQKVEFLVSFYNNEISEKSEIFDDQFSVERPDGSNFTLKIRSTKLEDSAMYFCASRGEGRPEAFFGQGTRLTVV.

The chain combines TRBV6-6 with TRBJ1-5, with 10 bases identical to TRBD1. Germline CDR1 MNHNY, CDR2 SVGAGI (reference sequence). The CDR3 covers 14 residues. Losses at the gene ends were 3 bases for V and 11 bases for J; bases not matched to a gene: 7. The CDR3 region is CASSYPGQGRSQHF. DNA of the CDR3: TGTGCCAGCAGTTATCCGGGACAGGGGAGATCCCAGCATTTT.

This clonotype was seen more than once but under ten times. The J gene is TRBJ1-6, the V gene TRBV20-1, with D unresolved. CDR3 length: 16 amino acids. The V and J ends lost 3 bases and 7 bases respectively, with 19 bases between them. Germline V gene data show CDR1 as DFQATT and CDR2 as SNEGSKA (reference sequence). Here the CDR3 reads CSASSERQRYNSPLHF. Here the CDR3 DNA reads TGCAGTGCTAGTAGTGAACGACAAAGGTACAATTCACCCCTCCACTTT.

The sample holds a few counts of this clonotype. The chain combines TRBV2 with TRBJ1-2; D is unclear. Looked up from germline, CDR1 is SNHLY and CDR2 is FYNNEI. The CDR3 loop spans 11 amino acids. V was cut by 8 bases and J by 8 bases, with 12 bases left in between. The CDR3 region has the DNA TGTGCCAGCCCGGGCCTCAACGGCTACACCTTC. It is translated as CASPGLNGYTF.

This clonotype occurred a few times. The chain combines TRBV7-8 with TRBJ2-5; TRBD2 matches at 7 bases. V trimming: 1 base; J trimming: 5 bases; junction bases outside the gene matches: 7. Germline V gene sequence: CDR1 SGHVS, CDR2 FQNEAQ. The CDR3 spans 15 residues. CDR3 sequence: CASSLEAGTGETQYF. CDR3 in DNA: TGTGCCAGCAGCTTAGAAGCGGGAACGGGGGAGACCCAGTACTTC.

This clonotype has just a few counts. The V gene is TRBV4-1, the J gene TRBJ2-1; TRBD2 agrees at 8 bases. Trimming at V came to 4 bases and at J to 8 bases, leaving 10 bases not matched to a gene. The CDR3 covers 15 residues. CDR1 is MGHRA and CDR2 is YSYEKL in the germline V gene. The DNA for the CDR3 is TGCGCCAGCAGCCTCCCTGACGGGGGGGTTTATGAGCAGTTCTTC. Translation: CASSLPDGGVYEQFF.

V usage is TRBV12-5 and J usage is TRBJ1-2; perhaps TRBD1 as D (6 bases). Germline CDR1 reads LGHNT; CDR2 reads FRNRAP. There are 15 residues in the CDR3. V lost 5 bases, J lost 4 bases, and 17 bases lay in between. CDR3 DNA: TGTGCTAGTGGTCCCTCGGACAGTTCCTTCTATGGCTACACCTTC. The encoded protein is CASGPSDSSFYGYTF.

The gene calls are TRBV29-1 and TRBJ2-7, with TRBD2 identical over 7 bases. CDR1 and CDR2 from the germline V gene are SQVTM and ANQGSEA. With 2 bases clipped from V and 5 bases from J, the junction kept 9 bases outside the gene matches. This CDR3 is built from 14 residues. CDR3 nucleotide sequence: TGCAGCGTTGAATGGTTTGGGGGGGGGGACGAGCAGTACGTC. Protein product: CSVEWFGGGDEQYV.

There are a few counts of this clonotype. This chain uses TRBV7-3 with TRBJ2-3; no firm D call. V was shortened by 5 bases and J by 4 bases, with 13 bases between the two germline ends. Germline V gene data show CDR1 as SGHTA and CDR2 as FQGTGA. The CDR3 covers 14 residues. CDR3 DNA: TGTGCCAGCAGCCGCGTAGGAGCTCCAGATACGCAGTATTTT. It codes for CASSRVGAPDTQYF.

This clonotype was observed at least ten times. The J gene is TRBJ1-5, the V gene TRBV7-9; D unclear. Germline CDR1 SEHNR, CDR2 FQNEAQ (reference sequence). CDR3 length: 16 residues. V lost 5 bases to trimming and J lost 0 bases, with 14 bases between them. The CDR3 nucleotides read TGTGCCAGCAGCCCCCTGGTCCAGTATAGCAATCAGCCCCAGCATTTT. It yields the protein CASSPLVQYSNQPQHF. The entire variable domain, with the rest obtained from reference TRBV7-9 and TRBJ1-5, is as follows: DTGVSQNPRHKITKRGQNVTFRCDPISEHNRLYWYRQTLGQGPEFLTYFQNEAQLEKSRLLSDRFSAERPKGSFSTLEIQRTEQGDSAMYLCASSPLVQYSNQPQHFGDGTRLSIL.

This chain joins TRBV12-3 or TRBV12-4 and TRBJ1-1; D is uncertain. V shed 2 bases and J shed 3 bases, with 13 bases lying between them. CDR3 size: 15 residues. CDR3 sequence reads: CASSLPRVRDTEAFF. The CDR3 DNA follows: TGTGCCAGCAGTTTACCCCGGGTAAGGGACACTGAAGCTTTCTTT.

The genes are TRBV7-9 and TRBJ2-6, with unresolved D. With 7 bases removed from V and 0 bases from J, the gap between germline ends came to 25 bases. Germline loops: CDR1 SEHNR, CDR2 FQNEAQ (reference sequence). This CDR3 region has 20 residues. The CDR3, as DNA: TGTGCCAGCACCTCGGGCTGGGGTATAGGTGGCCTCTCTGGGGCCAACGTCCTGACTTTC. Its translation: CASTSGWGIGGLSGANVLTF.

This clonotype has only a few counts. The chain employs TRBV7-6 and TRBJ2-5; TRBD2 agrees at 10 bases. V lost 5 bases to trimming and J lost 6 bases; unmatched junction nucleotides: 9. In germline, CDR1 is SGHVS, CDR2 FNYEAQ. This CDR3 has 15 residues. The CDR3 spells CASSPGVAGGKTQYF. CDR3 sequence (DNA): TGTGCCAGCAGCCCAGGGGTAGCGGGGGGAAAGACCCAGTACTTC.